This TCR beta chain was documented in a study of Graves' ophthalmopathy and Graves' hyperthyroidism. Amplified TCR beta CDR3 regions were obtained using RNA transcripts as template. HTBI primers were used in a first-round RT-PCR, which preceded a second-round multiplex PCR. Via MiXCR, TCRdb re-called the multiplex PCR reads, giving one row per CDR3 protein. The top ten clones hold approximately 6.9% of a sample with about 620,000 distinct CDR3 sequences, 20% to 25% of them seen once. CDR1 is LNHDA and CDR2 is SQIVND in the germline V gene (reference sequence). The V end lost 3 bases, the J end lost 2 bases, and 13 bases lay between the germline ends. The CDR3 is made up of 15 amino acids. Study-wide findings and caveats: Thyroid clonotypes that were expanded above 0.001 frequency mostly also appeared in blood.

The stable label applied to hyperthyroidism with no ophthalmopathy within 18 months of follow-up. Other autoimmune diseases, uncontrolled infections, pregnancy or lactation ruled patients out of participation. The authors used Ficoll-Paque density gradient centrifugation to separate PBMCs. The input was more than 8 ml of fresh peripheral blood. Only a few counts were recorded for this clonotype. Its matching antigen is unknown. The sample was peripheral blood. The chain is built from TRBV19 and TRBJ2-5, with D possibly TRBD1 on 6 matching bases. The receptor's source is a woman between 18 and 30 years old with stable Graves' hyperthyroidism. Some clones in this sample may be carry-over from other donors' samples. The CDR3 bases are TGTGCCAGTAGTATTGAGGACAGAATACAAGAGACCCAGTACTTC. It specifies CASSIEDRIQETQYF. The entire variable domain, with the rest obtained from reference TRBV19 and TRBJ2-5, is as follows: DGGITQSPKYLFRKEGQNVTLSCEQNLNHDAMYWYRQDPGQGLRLIYYSQIVNDFQKGDIAEGYSVSREKKESFPLTVTSAQKNPTAFYLCASSIEDRIQETQYFGPGTRLLVL.